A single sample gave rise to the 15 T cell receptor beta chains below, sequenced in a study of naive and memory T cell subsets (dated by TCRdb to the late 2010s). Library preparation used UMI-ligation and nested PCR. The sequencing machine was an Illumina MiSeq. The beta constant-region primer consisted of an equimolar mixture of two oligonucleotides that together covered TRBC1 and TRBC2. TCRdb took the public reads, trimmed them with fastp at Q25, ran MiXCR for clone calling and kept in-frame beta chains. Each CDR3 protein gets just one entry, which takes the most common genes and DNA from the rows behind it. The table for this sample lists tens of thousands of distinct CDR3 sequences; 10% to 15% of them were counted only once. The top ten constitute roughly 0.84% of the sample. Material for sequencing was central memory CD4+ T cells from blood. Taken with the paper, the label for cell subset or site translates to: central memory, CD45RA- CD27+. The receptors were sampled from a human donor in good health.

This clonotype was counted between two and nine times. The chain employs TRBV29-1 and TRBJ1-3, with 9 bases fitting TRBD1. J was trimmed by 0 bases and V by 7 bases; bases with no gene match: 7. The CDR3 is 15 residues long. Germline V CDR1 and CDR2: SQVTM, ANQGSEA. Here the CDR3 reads CSASEQGASGNTIYF. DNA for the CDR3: TGCAGCGCTTCGGAACAGGGGGCCTCTGGAAACACCATATATTTT.

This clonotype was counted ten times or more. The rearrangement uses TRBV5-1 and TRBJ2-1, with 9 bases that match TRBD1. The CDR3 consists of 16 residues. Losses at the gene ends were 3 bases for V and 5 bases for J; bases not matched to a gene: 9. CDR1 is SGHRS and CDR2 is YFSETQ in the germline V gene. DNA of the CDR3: TGCGCCAGCAGCTCCCGAGGGACAGGGATAAACAATGAGCAGTTCTTC. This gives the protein CASSSRGTGINNEQFF.

CDR3 DNA: TGTGCCAGCAGCCCATCACAGGGAATCCAAGAGACCCAGTACTTC. Amino acid sequence: CASSPSQGIQETQYF. The chain has TRBV5-4 and TRBJ2-5, with a tentative D call TRBD1 (6 bases). The germline V gene has CDR1 SGHNT and CDR2 YYREEE (reference sequence). V lost 4 bases and J lost 1, with 14 bases in between. This CDR3 is built from 15 residues.

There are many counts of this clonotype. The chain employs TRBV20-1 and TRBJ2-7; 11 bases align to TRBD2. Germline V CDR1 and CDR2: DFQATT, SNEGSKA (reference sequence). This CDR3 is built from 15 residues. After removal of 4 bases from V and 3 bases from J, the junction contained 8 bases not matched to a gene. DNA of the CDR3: TGCAGTGCTAAAGGGACTAGCGGAAACATCTACGAGCAGTACTTC. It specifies CSAKGTSGNIYEQYF.

The CDR3 region has the DNA TGCAGCGTTTCCACCGGAAATGAGCAGTTCTTC. Its protein is CSVSTGNEQFF. The rearrangement links TRBV29-1 to TRBJ2-1; D not certain. Germline CDR1 SQVTM, CDR2 ANQGSEA. The CDR3 is 11 residues long. The V gene lost 5 bases and the J gene lost 7 bases, with 9 bases spanning the gap.

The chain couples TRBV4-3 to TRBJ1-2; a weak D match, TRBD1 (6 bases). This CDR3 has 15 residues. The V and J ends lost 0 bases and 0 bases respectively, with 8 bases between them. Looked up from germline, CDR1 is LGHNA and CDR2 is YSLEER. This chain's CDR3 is CASSQDGQSNYGYTF. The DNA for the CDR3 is TGCGCCAGCAGCCAAGATGGACAGTCTAACTATGGCTACACCTTC.

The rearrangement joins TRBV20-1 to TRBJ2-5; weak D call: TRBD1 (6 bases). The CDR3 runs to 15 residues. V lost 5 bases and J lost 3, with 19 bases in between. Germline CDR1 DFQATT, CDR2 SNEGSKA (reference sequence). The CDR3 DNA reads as TGCAGTGCTCCAATTCTCGGGACATTAGAAGAGACCCAGTACTTC. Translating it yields CSAPILGTLEETQYF.

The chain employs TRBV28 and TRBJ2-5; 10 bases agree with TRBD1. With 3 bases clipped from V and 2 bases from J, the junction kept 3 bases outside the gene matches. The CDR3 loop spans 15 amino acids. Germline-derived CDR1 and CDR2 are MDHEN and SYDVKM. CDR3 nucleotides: TGTGCCAGCAGTTTGACAGGGGGCCAACAAGAGACCCAGTACTTC. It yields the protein CASSLTGGQQETQYF.

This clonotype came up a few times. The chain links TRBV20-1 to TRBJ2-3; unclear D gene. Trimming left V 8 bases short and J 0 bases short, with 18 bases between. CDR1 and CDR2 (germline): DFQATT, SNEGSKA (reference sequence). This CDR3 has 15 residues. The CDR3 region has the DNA TGCAGTTTTGTCCCGACCTCCACTAGCACAGATACGCAGTATTTT. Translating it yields CSFVPTSTSTDTQYF.

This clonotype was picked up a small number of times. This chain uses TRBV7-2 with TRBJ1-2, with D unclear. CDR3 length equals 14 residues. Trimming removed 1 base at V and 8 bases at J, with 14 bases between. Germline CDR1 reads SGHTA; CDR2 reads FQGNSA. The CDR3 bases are TGTGCCAGCAGCTTAGATTCAACAGCCCGAGGCTACACCTTC. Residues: CASSLDSTARGYTF.

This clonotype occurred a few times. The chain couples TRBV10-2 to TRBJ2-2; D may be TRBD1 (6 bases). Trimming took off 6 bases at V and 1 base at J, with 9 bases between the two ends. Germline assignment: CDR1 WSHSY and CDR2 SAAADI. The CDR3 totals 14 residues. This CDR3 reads CASRTTGNTGELFF. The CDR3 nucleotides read TGCGCCAGCAGGACGACAGGGAACACCGGGGAGCTGTTTTTT.

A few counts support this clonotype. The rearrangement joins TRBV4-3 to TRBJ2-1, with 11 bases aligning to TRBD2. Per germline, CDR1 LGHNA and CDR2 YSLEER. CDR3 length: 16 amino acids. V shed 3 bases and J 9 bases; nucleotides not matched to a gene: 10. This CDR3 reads CASSQATSGEIGEQFF. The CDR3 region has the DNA TGCGCCAGCAGCCAGGCGACTAGCGGGGAGATTGGTGAGCAGTTCTTC.

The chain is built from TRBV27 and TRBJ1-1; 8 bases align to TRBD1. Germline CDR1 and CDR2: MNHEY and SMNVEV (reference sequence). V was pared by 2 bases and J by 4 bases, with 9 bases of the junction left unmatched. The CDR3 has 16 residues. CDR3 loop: CASSLRTGRKSTEAFF. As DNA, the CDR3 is TGTGCCAGCAGTTTACGGACAGGGCGTAAGAGCACTGAAGCTTTCTTT.

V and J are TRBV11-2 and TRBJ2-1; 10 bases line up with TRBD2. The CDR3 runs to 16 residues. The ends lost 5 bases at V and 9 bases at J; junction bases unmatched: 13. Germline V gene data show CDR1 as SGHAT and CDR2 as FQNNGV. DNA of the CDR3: TGTGCCAGCAGCACCAACCCTAGCGGGAGCAGGAGTGAGCAGTTCTTC. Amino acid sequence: CASSTNPSGSRSEQFF.

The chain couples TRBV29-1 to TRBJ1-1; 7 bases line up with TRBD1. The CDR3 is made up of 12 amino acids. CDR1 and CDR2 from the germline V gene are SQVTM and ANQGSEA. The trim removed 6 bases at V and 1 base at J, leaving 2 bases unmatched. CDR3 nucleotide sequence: TGCAGCGTAAGACAGGGGAACACTGAAGCTTTCTTT. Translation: CSVRQGNTEAFF.